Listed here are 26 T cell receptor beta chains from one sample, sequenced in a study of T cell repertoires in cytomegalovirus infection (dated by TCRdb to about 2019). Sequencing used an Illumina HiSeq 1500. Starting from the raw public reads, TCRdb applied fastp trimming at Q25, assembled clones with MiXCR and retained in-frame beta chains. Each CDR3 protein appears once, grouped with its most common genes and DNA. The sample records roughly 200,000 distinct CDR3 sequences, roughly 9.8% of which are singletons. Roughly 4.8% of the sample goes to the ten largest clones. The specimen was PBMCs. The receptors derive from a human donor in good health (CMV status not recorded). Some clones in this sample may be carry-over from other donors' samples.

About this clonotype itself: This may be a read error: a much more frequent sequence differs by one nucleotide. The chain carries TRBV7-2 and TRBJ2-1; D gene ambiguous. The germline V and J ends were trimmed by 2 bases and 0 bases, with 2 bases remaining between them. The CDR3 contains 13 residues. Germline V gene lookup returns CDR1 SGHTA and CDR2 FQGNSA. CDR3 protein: CASSLSSYNEQFF. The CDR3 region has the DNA TGTGCCAGCAGCTTAAGCTCCTACAATGAGCAGTTCTTC.

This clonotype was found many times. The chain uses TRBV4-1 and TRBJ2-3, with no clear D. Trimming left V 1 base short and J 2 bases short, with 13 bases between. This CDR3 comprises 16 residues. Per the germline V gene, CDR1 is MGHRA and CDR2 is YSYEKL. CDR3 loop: CASSQGRLGFTDTQYF. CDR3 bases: TGCGCCAGCAGCCAAGGAAGACTGGGCTTCACAGATACGCAGTATTTT.

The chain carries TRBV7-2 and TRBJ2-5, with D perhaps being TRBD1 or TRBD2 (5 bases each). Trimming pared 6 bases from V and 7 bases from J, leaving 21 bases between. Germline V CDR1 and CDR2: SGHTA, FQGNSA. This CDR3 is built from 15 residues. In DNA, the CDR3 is TGTGCCAGCAGAGCTGGACACGGTTTTGGGGGGACCCAGTACTTC. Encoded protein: CASRAGHGFGGTQYF. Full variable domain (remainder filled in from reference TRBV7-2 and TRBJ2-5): GAGVSQSPSNKVTEKGKDVELRCDPISGHTALYWYRQSLGQGLEFLIYFQGNSAPDKSGLPSDRFSAERTGGSVSTLTIQRTQQEDSAVYLCASRAGHGFGGTQYFGPGTRLLVL.

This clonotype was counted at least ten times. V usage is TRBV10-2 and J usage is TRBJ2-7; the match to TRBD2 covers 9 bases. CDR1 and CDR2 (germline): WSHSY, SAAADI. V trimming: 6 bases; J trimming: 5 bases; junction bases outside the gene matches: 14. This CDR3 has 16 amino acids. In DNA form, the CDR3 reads TGCGCCAGCAGGGTGGGCCTTAGCGGGGGAAATAACGAGCAGTACTTC. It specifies CASRVGLSGGNNEQYF.

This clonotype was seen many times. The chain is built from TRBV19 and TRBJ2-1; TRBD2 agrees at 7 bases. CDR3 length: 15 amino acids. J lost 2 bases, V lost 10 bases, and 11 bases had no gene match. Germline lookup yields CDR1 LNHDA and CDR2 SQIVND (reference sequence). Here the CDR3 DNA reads TGTGCCACTTCACCGACTAGCCTCGCCTACAATGAGCAGTTCTTC. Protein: CATSPTSLAYNEQFF. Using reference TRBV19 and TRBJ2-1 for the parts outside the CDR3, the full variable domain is DGGITQSPKYLFRKEGQNVTLSCEQNLNHDAMYWYRQDPGQGLRLIYYSQIVNDFQKGDIAEGYSVSREKKESFPLTVTSAQKNPTAFYLCATSPTSLAYNEQFFGPGTRLTVL.

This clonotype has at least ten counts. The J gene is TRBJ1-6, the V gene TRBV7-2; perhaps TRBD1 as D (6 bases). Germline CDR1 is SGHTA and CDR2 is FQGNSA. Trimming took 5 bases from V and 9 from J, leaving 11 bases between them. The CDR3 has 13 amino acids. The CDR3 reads CASSPGTTSPLHF. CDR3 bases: TGTGCCAGCAGCCCGGGGACAACTTCACCCCTCCACTTT.

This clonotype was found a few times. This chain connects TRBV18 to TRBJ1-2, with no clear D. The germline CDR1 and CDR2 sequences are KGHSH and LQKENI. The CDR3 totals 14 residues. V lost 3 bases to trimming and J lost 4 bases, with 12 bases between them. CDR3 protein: CASSPAPDIYGYTF. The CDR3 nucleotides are TGTGCCAGCTCACCGGCCCCTGACATCTATGGCTACACCTTC. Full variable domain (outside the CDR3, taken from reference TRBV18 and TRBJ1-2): NAGVMQNPRHLVRRRGQEARLRCSPMKGHSHVYWYRQLPEEGLKFMVYLQKENIIDESGMPKERFSAEFPKEGPSILRIQQVVRGDSAAYFCASSPAPDIYGYTFGSGTRLTVV.

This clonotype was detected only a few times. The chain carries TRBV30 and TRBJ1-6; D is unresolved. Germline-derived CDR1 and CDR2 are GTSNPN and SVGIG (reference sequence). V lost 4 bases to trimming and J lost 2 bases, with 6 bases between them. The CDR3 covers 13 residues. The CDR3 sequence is CAWTPPYNSPLHF. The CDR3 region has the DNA TGTGCCTGGACCCCCCCCTATAATTCACCCCTCCACTTT.

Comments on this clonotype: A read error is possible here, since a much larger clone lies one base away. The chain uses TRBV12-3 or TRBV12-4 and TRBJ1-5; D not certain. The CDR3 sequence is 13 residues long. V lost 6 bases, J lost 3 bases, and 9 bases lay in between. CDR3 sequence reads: CASSQTTNQPQHF. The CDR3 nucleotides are TGTGCCAGCAGCCAGACCACCAATCAGCCCCAGCATTTT.

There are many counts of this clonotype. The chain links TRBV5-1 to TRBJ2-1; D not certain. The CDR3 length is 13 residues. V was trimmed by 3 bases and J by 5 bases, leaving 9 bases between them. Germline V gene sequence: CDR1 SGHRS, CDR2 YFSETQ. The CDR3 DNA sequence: TGCGCCAGCAGCTCGTTGCAGAACAATGAGCAGTTCTTC. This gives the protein CASSSLQNNEQFF.

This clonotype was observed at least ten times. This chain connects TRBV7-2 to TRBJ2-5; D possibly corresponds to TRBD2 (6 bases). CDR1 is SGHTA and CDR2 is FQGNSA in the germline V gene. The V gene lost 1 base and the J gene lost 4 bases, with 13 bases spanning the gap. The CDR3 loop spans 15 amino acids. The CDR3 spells CASSLDTSYVETQYF. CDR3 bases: TGTGCCAGCAGCTTAGACACTAGCTACGTAGAGACCCAGTACTTC.

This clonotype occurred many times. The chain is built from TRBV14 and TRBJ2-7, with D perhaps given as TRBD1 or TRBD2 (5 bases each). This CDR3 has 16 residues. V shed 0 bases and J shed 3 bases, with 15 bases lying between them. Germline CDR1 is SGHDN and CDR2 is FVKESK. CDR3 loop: CASSQERGPTFYEQYF. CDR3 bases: TGTGCCAGCAGCCAAGAAAGGGGACCCACCTTCTACGAGCAGTACTTC.

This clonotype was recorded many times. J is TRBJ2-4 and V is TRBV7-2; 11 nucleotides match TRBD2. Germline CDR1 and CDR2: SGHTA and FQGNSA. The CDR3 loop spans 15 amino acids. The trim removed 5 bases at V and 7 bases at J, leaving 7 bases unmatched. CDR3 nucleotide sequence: TGTGCCAGCAGCACCCGACTAGCGGGGCATAACATTCAGTACTTC. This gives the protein CASSTRLAGHNIQYF.

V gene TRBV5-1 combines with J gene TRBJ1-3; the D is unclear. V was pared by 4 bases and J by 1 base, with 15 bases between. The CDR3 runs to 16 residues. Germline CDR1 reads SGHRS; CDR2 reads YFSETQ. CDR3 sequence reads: CASSVTILGSGNTIYF. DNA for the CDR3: TGCGCCAGCAGCGTAACCATTCTCGGTTCTGGAAACACCATATATTTT.

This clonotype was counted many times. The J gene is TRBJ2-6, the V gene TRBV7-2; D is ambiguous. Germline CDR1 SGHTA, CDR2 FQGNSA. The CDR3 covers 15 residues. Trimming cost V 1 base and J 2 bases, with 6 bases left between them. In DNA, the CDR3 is TGTGCCAGCAGCTTAGGATCCCCTGGGGCCAACGTCCTGACTTTC. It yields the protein CASSLGSPGANVLTF.

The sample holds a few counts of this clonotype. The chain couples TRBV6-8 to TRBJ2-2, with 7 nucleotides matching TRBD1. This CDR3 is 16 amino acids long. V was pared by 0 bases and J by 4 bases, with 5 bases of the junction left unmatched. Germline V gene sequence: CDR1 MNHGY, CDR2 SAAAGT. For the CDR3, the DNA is TGTGCCAGCAGTTACTCTCGACAGGGCGGCACCGGGGAGCTGTTTTTT. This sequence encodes CASSYSRQGGTGELFF.

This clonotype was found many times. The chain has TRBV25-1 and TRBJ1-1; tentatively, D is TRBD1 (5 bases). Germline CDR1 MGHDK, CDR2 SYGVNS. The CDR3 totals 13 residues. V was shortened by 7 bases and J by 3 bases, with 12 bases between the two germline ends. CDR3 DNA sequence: TGTGCCAGCACCCAGGGATGGGACACTGAAGCTTTCTTT. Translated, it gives CASTQGWDTEAFF.

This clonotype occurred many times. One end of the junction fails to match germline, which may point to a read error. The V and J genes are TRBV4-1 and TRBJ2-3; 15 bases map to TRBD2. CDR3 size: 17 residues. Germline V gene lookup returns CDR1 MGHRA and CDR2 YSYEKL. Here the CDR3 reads CASSLRGLAGGIDTQYF. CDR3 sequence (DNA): TGTGCCAGCAGCTTGCGGGGACTAGCGGGAGGTATAGATACGCAGTATTTT.

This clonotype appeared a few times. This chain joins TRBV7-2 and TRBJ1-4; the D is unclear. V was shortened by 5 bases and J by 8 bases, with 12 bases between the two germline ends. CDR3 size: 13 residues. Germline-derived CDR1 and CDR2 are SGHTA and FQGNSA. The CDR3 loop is CASSPGKVEKLFF. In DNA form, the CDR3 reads TGTGCCAGCAGCCCCGGTAAAGTCGAAAAACTGTTTTTT.

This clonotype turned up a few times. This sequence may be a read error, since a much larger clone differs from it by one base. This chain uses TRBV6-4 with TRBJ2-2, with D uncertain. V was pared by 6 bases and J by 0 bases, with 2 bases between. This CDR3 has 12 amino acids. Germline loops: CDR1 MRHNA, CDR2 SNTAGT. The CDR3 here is CASRTNTGELFF. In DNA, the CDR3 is TGTGCCAGCAGAACGAACACCGGGGAGCTGTTTTTT.

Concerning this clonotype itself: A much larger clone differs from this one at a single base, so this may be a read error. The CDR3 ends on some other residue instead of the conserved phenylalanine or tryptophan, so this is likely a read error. CDR3 sequence (DNA): TGTGCCAGCAGCTCTGACAGGGGGAAATACAATGAGCAGTTCTTA. Translation gives CASSSDRGKYNEQFL. This sequence joins TRBV11-2 and TRBJ2-1; TRBD1 matches 9 bases. This CDR3 spans 15 amino acids. Germline trimming cut 4 bases from V and 4 bases from J; bases unmatched to any gene: 5. CDR1 is SGHAT, CDR2 FQNNGV, per germline.

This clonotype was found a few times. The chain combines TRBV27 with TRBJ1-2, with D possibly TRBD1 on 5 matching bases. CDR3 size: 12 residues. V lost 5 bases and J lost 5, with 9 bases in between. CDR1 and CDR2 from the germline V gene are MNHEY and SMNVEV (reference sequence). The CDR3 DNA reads TGTGCCAGCAGTCCTAGGGGATATGGCTACACCTTC. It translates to CASSPRGYGYTF.

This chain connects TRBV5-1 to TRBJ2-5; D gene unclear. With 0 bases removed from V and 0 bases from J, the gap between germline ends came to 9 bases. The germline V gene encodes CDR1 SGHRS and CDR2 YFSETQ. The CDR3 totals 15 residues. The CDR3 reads CASSLVPGHQETQYF. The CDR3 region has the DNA TGCGCCAGCAGCTTGGTCCCGGGCCACCAAGAGACCCAGTACTTC.

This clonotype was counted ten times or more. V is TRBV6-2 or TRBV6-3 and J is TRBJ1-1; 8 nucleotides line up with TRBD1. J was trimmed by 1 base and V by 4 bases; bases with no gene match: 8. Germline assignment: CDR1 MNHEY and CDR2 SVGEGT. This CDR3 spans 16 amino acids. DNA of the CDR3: TGTGCCAGCAGTTCCCTAGACAGGGGAACGAACACTGAAGCTTTCTTT. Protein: CASSSLDRGTNTEAFF.

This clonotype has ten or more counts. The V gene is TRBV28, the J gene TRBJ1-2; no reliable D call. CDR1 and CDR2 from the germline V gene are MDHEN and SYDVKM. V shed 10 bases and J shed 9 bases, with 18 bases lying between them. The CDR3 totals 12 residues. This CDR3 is CAINRPPGSYTF. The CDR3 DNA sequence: TGTGCCATCAATCGGCCGCCTGGGAGCTACACCTTC.

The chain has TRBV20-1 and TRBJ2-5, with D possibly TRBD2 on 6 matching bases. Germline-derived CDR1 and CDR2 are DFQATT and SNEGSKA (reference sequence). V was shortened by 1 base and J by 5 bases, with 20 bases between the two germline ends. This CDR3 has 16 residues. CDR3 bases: TGCAGTGCTAGAGTAGTGCGGGGCGCCATCGGCGAGACCCAGTACTTC. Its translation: CSARVVRGAIGETQYF.